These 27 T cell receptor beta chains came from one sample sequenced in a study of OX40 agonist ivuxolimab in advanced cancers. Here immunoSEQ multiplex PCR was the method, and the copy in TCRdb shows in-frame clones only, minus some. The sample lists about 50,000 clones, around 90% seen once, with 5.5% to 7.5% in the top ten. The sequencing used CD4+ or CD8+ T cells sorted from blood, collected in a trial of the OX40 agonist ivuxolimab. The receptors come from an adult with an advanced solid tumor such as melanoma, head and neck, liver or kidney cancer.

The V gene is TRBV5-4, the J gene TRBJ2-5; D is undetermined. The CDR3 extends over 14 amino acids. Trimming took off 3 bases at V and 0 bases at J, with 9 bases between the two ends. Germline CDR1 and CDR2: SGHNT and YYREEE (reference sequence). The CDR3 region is CASSSVSNQETQYF. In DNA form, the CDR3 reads TGTGCCAGCAGCTCCGTGTCTAACCAAGAGACCCAGTACTTC. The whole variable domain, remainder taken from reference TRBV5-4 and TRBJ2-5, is ETGVTQSPTHLIKTRGQQVTLRCSSQSGHNTVSWYQQALGQGPQFIFQYYREEENGRGNFPPRFSGLQFPNYSSELNVNALELDDSALYLCASSSVSNQETQYFGPGTRLLVL.

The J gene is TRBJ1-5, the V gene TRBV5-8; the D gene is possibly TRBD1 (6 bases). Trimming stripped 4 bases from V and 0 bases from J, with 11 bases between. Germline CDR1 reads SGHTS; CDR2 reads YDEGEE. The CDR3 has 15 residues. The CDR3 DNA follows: TGTGCCAGCAGCGACGGACAGTTTAGCAATCAGCCCCAGCATTTT. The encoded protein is CASSDGQFSNQPQHF.

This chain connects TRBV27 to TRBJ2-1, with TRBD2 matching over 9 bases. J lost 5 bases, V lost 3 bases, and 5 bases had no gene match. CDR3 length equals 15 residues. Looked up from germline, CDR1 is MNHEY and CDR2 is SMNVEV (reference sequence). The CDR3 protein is CASSLSGGRHNEQFF. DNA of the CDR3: TGTGCCAGCAGTTTGAGCGGGGGGCGACACAATGAGCAGTTCTTC.

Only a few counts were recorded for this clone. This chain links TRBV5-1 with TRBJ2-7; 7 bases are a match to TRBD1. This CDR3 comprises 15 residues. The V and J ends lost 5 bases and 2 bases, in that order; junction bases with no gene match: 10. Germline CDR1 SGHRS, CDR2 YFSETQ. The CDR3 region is CASSLKPGQTYEQYF. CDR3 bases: TGCGCCAGCAGTTTAAAACCGGGACAGACCTACGAGCAGTACTTC.

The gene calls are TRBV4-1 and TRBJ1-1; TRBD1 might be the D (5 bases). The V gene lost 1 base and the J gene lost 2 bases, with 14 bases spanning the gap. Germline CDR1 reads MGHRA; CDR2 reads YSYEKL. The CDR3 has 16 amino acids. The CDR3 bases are TGCGCCAGCAGCCAAGTTATGGACAAGGTCAACACTGAAGCTTTCTTT. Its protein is CASSQVMDKVNTEAFF.

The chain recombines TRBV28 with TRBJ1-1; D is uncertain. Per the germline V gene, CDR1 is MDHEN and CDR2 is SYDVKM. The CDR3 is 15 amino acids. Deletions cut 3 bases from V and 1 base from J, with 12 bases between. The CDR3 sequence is CASSFPTWRNTEAFF. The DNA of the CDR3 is TGTGCCAGCAGTTTCCCGACATGGAGGAACACTGAAGCTTTCTTT.

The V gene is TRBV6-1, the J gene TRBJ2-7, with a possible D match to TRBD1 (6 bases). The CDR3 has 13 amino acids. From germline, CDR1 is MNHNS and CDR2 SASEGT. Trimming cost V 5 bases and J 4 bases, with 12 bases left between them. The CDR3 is CASSNTGFYEQYV. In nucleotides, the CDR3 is TGTGCCAGCAGTAACACAGGGTTTTACGAGCAGTACGTC.

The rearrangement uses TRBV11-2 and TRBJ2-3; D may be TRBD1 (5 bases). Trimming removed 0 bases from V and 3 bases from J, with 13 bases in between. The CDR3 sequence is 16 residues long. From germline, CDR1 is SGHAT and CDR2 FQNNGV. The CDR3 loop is CASSLDPRGSTDTQYF. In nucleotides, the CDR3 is TGTGCCAGCAGCTTAGATCCTAGGGGTAGTACAGATACGCAGTATTTT. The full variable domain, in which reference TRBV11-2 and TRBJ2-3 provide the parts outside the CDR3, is EAGVAQSPRYKIIEKRQSVAFWCNPISGHATLYWYQQILGQGPKLLIQFQNNGVVDDSQLPKDRFSAERLKGVDSTLKIQPAKLEDSAVYLCASSLDPRGSTDTQYFGPGTRLTVL.

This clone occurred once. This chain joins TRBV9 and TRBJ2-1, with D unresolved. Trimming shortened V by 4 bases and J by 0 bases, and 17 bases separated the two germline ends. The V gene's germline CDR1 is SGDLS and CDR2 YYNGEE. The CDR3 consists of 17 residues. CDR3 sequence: CASSPRPGVSSYNEQFF. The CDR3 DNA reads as TGTGCCAGCAGCCCCCGTCCTGGGGTTAGCTCCTACAATGAGCAGTTCTTC.

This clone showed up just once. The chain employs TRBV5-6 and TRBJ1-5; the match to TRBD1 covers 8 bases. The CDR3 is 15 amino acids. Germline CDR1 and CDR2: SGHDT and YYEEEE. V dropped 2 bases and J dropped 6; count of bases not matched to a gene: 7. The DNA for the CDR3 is TGTGCCAGCAGCTTTCCGGGACAGGCTAGTCAGCCCCAGCATTTT. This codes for CASSFPGQASQPQHF.

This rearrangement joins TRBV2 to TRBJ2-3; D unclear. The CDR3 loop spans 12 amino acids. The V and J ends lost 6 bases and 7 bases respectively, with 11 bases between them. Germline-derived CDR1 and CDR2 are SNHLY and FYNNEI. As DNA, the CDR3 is TGTGCCAGCAGAGATCCAATCTATACGCAGTATTTT. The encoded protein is CASRDPIYTQYF.

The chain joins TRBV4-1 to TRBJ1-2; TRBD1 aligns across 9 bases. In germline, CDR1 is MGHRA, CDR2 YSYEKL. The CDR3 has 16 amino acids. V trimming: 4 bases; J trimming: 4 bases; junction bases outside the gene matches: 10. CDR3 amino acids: CASSPSGTGILYGYTF. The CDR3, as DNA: TGCGCCAGCAGCCCTTCCGGGACAGGGATCCTCTATGGCTACACCTTC.

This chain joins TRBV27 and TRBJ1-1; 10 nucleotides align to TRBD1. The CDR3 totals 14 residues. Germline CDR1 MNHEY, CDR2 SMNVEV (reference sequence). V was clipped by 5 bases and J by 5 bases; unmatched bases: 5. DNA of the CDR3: TGTGCCAGCAGTCTAGACAGGGGGCGAACTGAAGCTTTCTTT. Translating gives CASSLDRGRTEAFF.

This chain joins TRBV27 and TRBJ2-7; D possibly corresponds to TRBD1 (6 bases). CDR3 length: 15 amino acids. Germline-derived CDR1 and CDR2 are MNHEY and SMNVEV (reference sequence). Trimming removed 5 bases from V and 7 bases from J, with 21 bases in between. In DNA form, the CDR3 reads TGTGCCAGCAGTATCACAGGGTTAAATAGGTGGGAGCAGTACTTC. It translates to CASSITGLNRWEQYF.

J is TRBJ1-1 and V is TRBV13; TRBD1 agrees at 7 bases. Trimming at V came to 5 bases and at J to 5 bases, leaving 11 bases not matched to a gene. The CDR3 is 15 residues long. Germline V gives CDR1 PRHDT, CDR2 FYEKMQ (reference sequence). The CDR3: CASSPTGHWATEAFF. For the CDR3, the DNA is TGTGCCAGCAGCCCGACAGGGCATTGGGCGACTGAAGCTTTCTTT.

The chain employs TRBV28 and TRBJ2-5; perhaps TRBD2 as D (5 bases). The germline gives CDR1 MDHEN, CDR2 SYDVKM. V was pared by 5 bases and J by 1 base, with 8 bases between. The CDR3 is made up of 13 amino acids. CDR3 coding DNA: TGTGCCAGCAGTGCCCGGGGCCAAGAGACCCAGTACTTC. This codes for CASSARGQETQYF.

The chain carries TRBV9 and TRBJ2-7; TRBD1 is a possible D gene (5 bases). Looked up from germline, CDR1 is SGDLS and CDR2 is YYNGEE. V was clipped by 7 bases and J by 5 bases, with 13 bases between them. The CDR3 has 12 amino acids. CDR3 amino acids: CASGWGGDEQYF. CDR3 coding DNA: TGTGCCAGCGGTTGGGGCGGCGACGAGCAGTACTTC.

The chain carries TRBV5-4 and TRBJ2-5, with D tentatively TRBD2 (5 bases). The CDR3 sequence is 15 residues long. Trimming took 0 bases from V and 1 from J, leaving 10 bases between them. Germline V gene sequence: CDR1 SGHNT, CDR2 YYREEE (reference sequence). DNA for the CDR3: TGTGCCAGCAGCTTGGTTACGGGGTTCCAAGAGACCCAGTACTTC. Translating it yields CASSLVTGFQETQYF.

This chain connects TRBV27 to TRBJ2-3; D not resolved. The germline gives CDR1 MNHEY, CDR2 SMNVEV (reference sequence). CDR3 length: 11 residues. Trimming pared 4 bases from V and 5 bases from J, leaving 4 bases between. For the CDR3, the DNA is TGTGCCAGCAGTTACCAAGATACGCAGTATTTT. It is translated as CASSYQDTQYF.

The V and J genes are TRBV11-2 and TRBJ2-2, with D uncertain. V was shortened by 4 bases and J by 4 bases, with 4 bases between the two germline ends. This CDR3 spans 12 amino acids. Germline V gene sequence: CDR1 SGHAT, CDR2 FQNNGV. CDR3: CASSSSTGELFF. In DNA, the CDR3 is TGTGCCAGCAGCTCCTCCACCGGGGAGCTGTTTTTT.

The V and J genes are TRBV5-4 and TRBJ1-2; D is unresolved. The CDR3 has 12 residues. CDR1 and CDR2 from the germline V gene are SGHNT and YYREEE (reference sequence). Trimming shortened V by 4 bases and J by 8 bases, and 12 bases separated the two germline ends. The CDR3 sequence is CASSPWDGGYTF. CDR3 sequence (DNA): TGTGCCAGCAGCCCCTGGGATGGGGGCTACACCTTC.

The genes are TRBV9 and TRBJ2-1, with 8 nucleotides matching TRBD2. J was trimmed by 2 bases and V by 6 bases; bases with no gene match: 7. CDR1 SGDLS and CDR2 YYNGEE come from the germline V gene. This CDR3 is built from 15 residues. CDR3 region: CASTPGGRAYNEQFF. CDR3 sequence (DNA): TGTGCCAGCACCCCGGGGGGGAGGGCCTACAATGAGCAGTTCTTC.

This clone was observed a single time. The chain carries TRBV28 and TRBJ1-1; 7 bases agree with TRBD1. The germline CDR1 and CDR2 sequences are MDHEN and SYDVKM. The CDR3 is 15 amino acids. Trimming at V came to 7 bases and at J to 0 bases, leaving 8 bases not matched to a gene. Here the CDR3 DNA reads TGTGCCAGCACCTCTACAGGGGAATTGAACACTGAAGCTTTCTTT. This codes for CASTSTGELNTEAFF. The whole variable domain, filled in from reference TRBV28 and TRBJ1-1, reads DVKVTQSSRYLVKRTGEKVFLECVQDMDHENMFWYRQDPGLGLRLIYFSYDVKMKEKGDIPEGYSVSREKKERFSLILESASTNQTSMYLCASTSTGELNTEAFFGQGTRLTVV.

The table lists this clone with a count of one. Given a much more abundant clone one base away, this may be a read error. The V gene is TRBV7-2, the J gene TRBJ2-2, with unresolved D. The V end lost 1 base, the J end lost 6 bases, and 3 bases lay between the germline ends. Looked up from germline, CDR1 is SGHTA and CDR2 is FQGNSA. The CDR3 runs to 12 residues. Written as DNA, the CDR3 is TGTGCCAGCAGCTTAGGGGCCGGGGAGCTGTTTTTT. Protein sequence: CASSLGAGELFF.

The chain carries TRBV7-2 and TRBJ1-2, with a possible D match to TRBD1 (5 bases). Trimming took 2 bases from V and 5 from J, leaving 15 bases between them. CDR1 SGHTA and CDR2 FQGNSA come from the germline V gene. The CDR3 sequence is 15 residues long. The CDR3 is CASSLWIGGVYGYTF. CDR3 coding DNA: TGTGCCAGCAGCTTATGGATCGGAGGGGTATATGGCTACACCTTC.

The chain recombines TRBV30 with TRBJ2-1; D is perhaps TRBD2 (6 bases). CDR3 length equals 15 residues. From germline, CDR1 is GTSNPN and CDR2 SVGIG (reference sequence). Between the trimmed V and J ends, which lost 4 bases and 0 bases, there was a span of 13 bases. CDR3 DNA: TGTGCCTGGACGGGTGGGAGGAGCTCCTACAATGAGCAGTTCTTC. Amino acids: CAWTGGRSSYNEQFF.

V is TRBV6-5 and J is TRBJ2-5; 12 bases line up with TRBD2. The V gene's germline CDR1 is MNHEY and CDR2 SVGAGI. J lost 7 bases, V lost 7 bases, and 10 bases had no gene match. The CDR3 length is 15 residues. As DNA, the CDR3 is TGTGCCAGCACCGAACTAGCGGGGGGCCTGGGGACCCAGTACTTC. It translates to CASTELAGGLGTQYF.